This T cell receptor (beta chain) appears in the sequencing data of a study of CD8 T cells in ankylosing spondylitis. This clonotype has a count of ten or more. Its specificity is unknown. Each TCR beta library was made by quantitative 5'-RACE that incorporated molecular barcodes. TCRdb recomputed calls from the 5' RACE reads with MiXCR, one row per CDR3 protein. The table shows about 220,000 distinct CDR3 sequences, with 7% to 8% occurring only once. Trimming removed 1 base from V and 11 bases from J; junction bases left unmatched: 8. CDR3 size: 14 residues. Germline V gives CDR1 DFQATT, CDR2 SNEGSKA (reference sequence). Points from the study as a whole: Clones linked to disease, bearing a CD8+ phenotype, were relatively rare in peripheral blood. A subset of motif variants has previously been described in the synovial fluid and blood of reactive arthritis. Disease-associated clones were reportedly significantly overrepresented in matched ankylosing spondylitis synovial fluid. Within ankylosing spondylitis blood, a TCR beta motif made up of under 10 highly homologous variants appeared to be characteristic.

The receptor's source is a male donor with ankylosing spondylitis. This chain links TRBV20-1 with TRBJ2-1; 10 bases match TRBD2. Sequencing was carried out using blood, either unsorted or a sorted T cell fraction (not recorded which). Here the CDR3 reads CSARASGSFGKQFF. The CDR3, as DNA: TGCAGTGCTAGAGCTAGCGGGAGTTTCGGGAAGCAGTTCTTC.